The rows below give T cell receptor beta chains drawn from one sample of a study of shared clonotypes between healthy human individuals. Sequenced by immunoSEQ multiplex PCR; TCRdb stores in-frame clones only, minus some. Among under 850,000 clones listed, approximately 77% were seen once. Sequenced sample: memory CD4+ T cells sorted from blood. These receptors all stem from a woman aged 25-40 years in good health. CDR3s include the opening cysteine and the closing phenylalanine or tryptophan. The order of the fields is D gene, J gene, clone size, V gene, CDR3 DNA, CDR3 protein. The D gene is left open where the match is weak. The size field is filled for only some rows; it gives once, few, many or a size class.

TRBD1 | TRBJ1-6 | - | TRBV13 | TGTGCCAGCAGCTCGGGACAGGACTATTCACCCCTCCACTTT | CASSSGQDYSPLHF
- | TRBJ2-5 | - | TRBV2 | TGTGCCAGCAGTGAGGTGCCTGGGGAGACCCAGTACTTC | CASSEVPGETQYF
- | TRBJ1-1 | many | TRBV13 | TGTGCCAGCAGCAAAGAAACGGTAGTGACTGAAGCTTTCTTT | CASSKETVVTEAFF
- | TRBJ2-7 | few | TRBV7-2 | TGTGCCAGCAGGTTCTACCGGGGGTACTTC | CASRFYRGYF
- | TRBJ1-2 | - | TRBV28 | TGTGCCAGCAGTTTAGACACATCCAGAGGTGGCTACACCTTC | CASSLDTSRGGYTF
- | TRBJ1-1 | - | TRBV19 | TGTGCCAGTAGTATTCAGGTCCGCGGTGAAGCTTTCTTT | CASSIQVRGEAFF
- | TRBJ1-2 | - | TRBV2 | TGTGCCAGCAGTGAACGGGGGAGTAACTATGGCTACACCTTC | CASSERGSNYGYTF
TRBD2 | TRBJ2-5 | many | TRBV29-1 | TGCAGCGTTGAACTAGCGGATACACAAGAGACCCAGTACTTC | CSVELADTQETQYF
- | TRBJ1-2 | - | TRBV6-6 | TGTGCCACCATAAATACCGGCGGGGTGGGGTACTATGGCTACACCTTC | CATINTGGVGYYGYTF
- | TRBJ1-2 | - | TRBV11-2 | TGTGCCAGCAGCCCTTTTGGAGGGACTAACTATGGCTACACCTTC | CASSPFGGTNYGYTF
TRBD2 | TRBJ2-7 | - | TRBV28 | TGTGCCAGCAGTCCCGGGAGGGTTGGCGAGCAGTACTTC | CASSPGRVGEQYF
TRBD2 | TRBJ2-3 | - | TRBV19 | TGTGCCAGTAGTATTAGAACTAGCGGCTCAGATACGCAGTATTTT | CASSIRTSGSDTQYF
TRBD1 | TRBJ2-5 | few | TRBV29-1 | TGCAGCGTCGACAGGGACAGTCAAGAGACCCAGTACTTC | CSVDRDSQETQYF
TRBD1 | TRBJ2-7 | many | TRBV2 | TGTGCCAGCAGTGAAGAGGGACAGGGGATGGGCGAGCAGTACTTC | CASSEEGQGMGEQYF
- | TRBJ2-6 | - | TRBV19 | TGTGCCAGTAGAGAGGGCCGCAGCTCTGGGGCCAACGTCCTGACTTTC | CASREGRSSGANVLTF
- | TRBJ1-5 | many | TRBV28 | TGTGCCAGCAGTCCCCCAGGCAATCAGCCCCAGCATTTT | CASSPPGNQPQHF
TRBD2 | TRBJ2-4 | - | TRBV4-1 | TGCGCCAGCAGCCAAGAAGCCGGGACTAGCGCCTTCAGGCCAGCCAAAAACATTCAGTACTTC | CASSQEAGTSAFRPAKNIQYF
TRBD1 | TRBJ2-1 | - | TRBV6-5 | TGTGCCAGCAGTTACGACAGGGGGCGCGTAAATGAGCAGTTCTTC | CASSYDRGRVNEQFF
- | TRBJ2-7 | - | TRBV28 | TGTGCCAGCAGGGCTAGCTCCTACGAGCAGTACTTC | CASRASSYEQYF
- | TRBJ1-4 | - | TRBV11-2 | TGTGCCAGCAGCCGCATAGGGGACACTAATGAAAAACTGTTTTTT | CASSRIGDTNEKLFF
- | TRBJ1-5 | - | TRBV7-2 | TGTGCCAGCAGCACCCAAGCTCGTCAGCCCCAGCATTTT | CASSTQARQPQHF
- | TRBJ2-5 | - | TRBV28 | TGTGCCAGTAGGAGTTGGGAGACCCAGTACTTC | CASRSWETQYF
- | TRBJ1-1 | few | TRBV15 | TGTGCCACCAGCAGAGGCGACAGTTCCCTTTATTTCTTT | CATSRGDSSLYFF
TRBD1 | TRBJ1-2 | few | TRBV19 | TGTGCCAGTAGTATACGGACAGGGGCCGTTGGCTATGGCTACACCTTC | CASSIRTGAVGYGYTF
TRBD2 | TRBJ2-3 | - | TRBV27 | TGTGCCAGCAGTTTCTCCCGGCTAGCGGGGAGCACAGATACGCAGTATTTT | CASSFSRLAGSTDTQYF
TRBD1 | TRBJ2-5 | - | TRBV11-2 | TGTGCCAGCAGCCTGGGGACAGGGGTAGAGACCCAGTACTTC | CASSLGTGVETQYF
- | TRBJ2-7 | - | TRBV5-1 | TGCGCCAGCAGCTTTGGAGTTCCCCCGGGGTTATACGAGCAGTACTTC | CASSFGVPPGLYEQYF
- | TRBJ1-4 | - | TRBV30 | TGTGCCTGGATGGACGAGGGGGGAACGGAAAAACTGTTTTTT | CAWMDEGGTEKLFF
TRBD1 | TRBJ1-1 | - | TRBV10-2 | TGCGCCAGCCTAGGGGGCAGAGCCTCTGAAGCTTTCTTT | CASLGGRASEAFF
- | TRBJ1-4 | - | TRBV18 | TGTGCCAGCTCACCAGGCCTAGGGGAAAAACTGTTTTTT | CASSPGLGEKLFF
TRBD2 | TRBJ2-5 | many | TRBV9 | TGTGCCAGCAACGTTGCTAGCGGACGCCAAGAGACCCAGTACTTC | CASNVASGRQETQYF
TRBD2 | TRBJ2-2 | - | TRBV19 | TGTGCCGCCGGGCCGGCAGGGACAACTAGCGGGAGAACTTACACCGGGGAGCTGTTTTTT | CAAGPAGTTSGRTYTGELFF
TRBD1 | TRBJ1-1 | - | TRBV18 | TGTGCCAGCTCTCCGACGACAGGGTTGAACACTGAAGCTTTCTTT | CASSPTTGLNTEAFF
TRBD1 | TRBJ1-5 | few | TRBV28 | TGTGCCAGCAGTTTACCGGGACAGGGGGCGAGGCAGCCCCAGCATTTT | CASSLPGQGARQPQHF
- | TRBJ1-1 | - | TRBV5-6 | TGTGCCAGCAGCTTAAGGACGGACGCCTTTATGAACACTGAAGCTTTCTTT | CASSLRTDAFMNTEAFF
TRBD1 | TRBJ2-7 | once | TRBV12-5 | TGTGCTAGTGGCCCCAGCGACAGGGACGACGAGCAGTACTTC | CASGPSDRDDEQYF
- | TRBJ2-1 | - | TRBV7-2 | TGTGCCAGCAGACGCGCGCCTAGCTCCTACAATGAGCAGTTCTTC | CASRRAPSSYNEQFF
TRBD2 | TRBJ2-2 | - | TRBV5-1 | TGCGCCAGCAGCTTGGAAGGATCTGGACTAGCCGGGGAGCTGTTTTTT | CASSLEGSGLAGELFF
TRBD2 | TRBJ2-2 | few | TRBV7-9 | TGTGCCAGCAGTTGGGCGGGAGGAACCGGGGAGCTGTTTTTT | CASSWAGGTGELFF
- | TRBJ1-2 | few | TRBV25-1 | TGTGCCAGCAGTGAATGGGGCGGCGGCTATGGCTACACCTTC | CASSEWGGGYGYTF
TRBD2 | TRBJ2-5 | - | TRBV27 | TGTGCCAGCAGTTTGCTAGCGGGAGTAGGGGTGGGAGAGACCCAGTACTTC | CASSLLAGVGVGETQYF
- | TRBJ1-1 | - | TRBV5-8 | TGTGCCAGCAGCTTGACTGGACATCCAGGGCGGGACACTGAAGCTTTCTTT | CASSLTGHPGRDTEAFF